The 15 T cell receptor beta chains given below trace back to one sample, sequenced in a study of control samples from healthy donors and cancer patients. Assay: immunoSEQ multiplex PCR; the TCRdb copy retains only in-frame clones and omits some. The sample has about 220,000 clones, roughly 94% seen once. The specimen sequenced was blood. These TCRs come from a man aged 50 to 60 in good health.

The chain employs TRBV5-6 and TRBJ2-7, with D perhaps being TRBD1 or TRBD2 (6 bases each). The germline V and J ends were trimmed by 1 base and 7 bases, with 9 bases remaining between them. This CDR3 contains 12 residues. CDR1 SGHDT and CDR2 YYEEEE come from the germline V gene. CDR3 nucleotides: TGTGCCAGCAGCTTGACAGGGAGGGAGCAGTACTTC. Translated: CASSLTGREQYF.

A word on this clone: This same CDR3 is encoded by further DNA sequences in the sample. The rearrangement uses TRBV7-2 and TRBJ1-5, with D unresolved. V lost 5 bases, J lost 2 bases, and 7 bases lay in between. Germline loops: CDR1 SGHTA, CDR2 FQGNSA. The CDR3 loop spans 13 amino acids. The CDR3 nucleotides read TGTGCCAGCAGCCCGTCAGGCAATCAGCCCCAGCATTTT. This codes for CASSPSGNQPQHF.

The chain is built from TRBV6-5 and TRBJ1-1; a weak D match, TRBD1 (5 bases). Germline V gene sequence: CDR1 MNHEY, CDR2 SVGAGI. V was trimmed by 2 bases and J by 6 bases, leaving 13 bases between them. This CDR3 comprises 14 residues. The CDR3 loop is CASSYIGGEAEAFF. The CDR3 DNA reads as TGTGCCAGCAGTTACATCGGGGGTGAGGCTGAAGCTTTCTTT.

This chain links TRBV6-2 or TRBV6-3 with TRBJ1-1; D is unclear. This CDR3 region has 16 residues. Trimming stripped 0 bases from V and 4 bases from J, with 15 bases between. The germline CDR1 and CDR2 sequences are MNHEY and SVGEGT. The CDR3 region has the DNA TGTGCCAGCAGTTACTCGAAGACGGCCCTCGTCACTGAAGCTTTCTTT. Encoded protein: CASSYSKTALVTEAFF.

There are a few counts of this clone. The chain recombines TRBV3-1 (or the pseudogene TRBV3-2) with TRBJ1-6, with D tentatively TRBD1 (6 bases). The germline V gene has CDR1 LGHDT and CDR2 YNNKEL (reference sequence). The CDR3 sequence is 15 residues long. The V end was cut by 1 base, the J end by 9 bases, with 13 bases between. CDR3 sequence (DNA): TGTGCCAGCAGCCAAGGGGGGGGCGAAGTTTCACCCCTCCACTTT. Translating gives CASSQGGGEVSPLHF.

The chain is built from TRBV11-2 and TRBJ1-2; D call uncertain. This CDR3 contains 14 residues. The germline CDR1 and CDR2 sequences are SGHAT and FQNNGV. Deletions cut 6 bases from V and 2 bases from J, with 13 bases between. The CDR3 is CASSLLHTNYGYTF. The DNA for the CDR3 is TGTGCCAGCAGTCTCCTTCATACCAACTATGGCTACACCTTC.

The gene calls are TRBV5-5 and TRBJ1-1; tentative D call: TRBD1 (6 bases). The CDR3 length is 14 residues. Trimming removed 5 bases at V and 3 bases at J, with 14 bases between. Germline CDR1 SGHKS, CDR2 YYEKEE (reference sequence). The CDR3: CASRLWQGHTEAFF. The CDR3 bases are TGTGCCAGCAGATTATGGCAGGGGCACACTGAAGCTTTCTTT.

The chain joins TRBV20-1 to TRBJ1-3; D gene ambiguous. The CDR3 spans 11 residues. The germline V gene has CDR1 DFQATT and CDR2 SNEGSKA (reference sequence). V was shortened by 8 bases and J by 4 bases, with 9 bases between the two germline ends. The CDR3 DNA reads TGCAGTAACCGCCGCGGAAACACCATATATTTT. Residues: CSNRRGNTIYF.

This chain links TRBV19 with TRBJ2-1; D gene unclear. Trimming cost V 4 bases and J 5 bases, with 18 bases left between them. Germline V gene lookup returns CDR1 LNHDA and CDR2 SQIVND (reference sequence). The CDR3 totals 16 residues. CDR3 region: CASSTDLWTGNNEQFF. CDR3 coding DNA: TGTGCCAGTAGTACCGACCTATGGACGGGTAACAATGAGCAGTTCTTC.

This clone was picked up a small number of times. The chain couples TRBV6-5 to TRBJ1-6, with no clear D. CDR3 length equals 13 residues. CDR1 is MNHEY, CDR2 SVGAGI, per germline. The germline V and J ends were trimmed by 7 bases and 9 bases, with 13 bases remaining between them. This CDR3 reads CASIGVVGSPLHF. CDR3 in DNA: TGTGCCAGCATTGGGGTTGTGGGTTCACCCCTCCACTTT.

This clone was recorded only once. V is TRBV11-2 and J is TRBJ2-5, with 9 positions matching TRBD2. The CDR3 extends over 14 amino acids. Losses at the gene ends were 3 bases for V and 4 bases for J; bases not matched to a gene: 3. The germline V gene has CDR1 SGHAT and CDR2 FQNNGV. CDR3 sequence: CASSFWTSVETQYF. DNA of the CDR3: TGTGCCAGCAGCTTTTGGACTAGCGTAGAGACCCAGTACTTC.

This chain links TRBV18 with TRBJ2-1; D may be TRBD2 (6 bases). The CDR3 consists of 17 residues. V was cut by 3 bases and J by 0 bases, with 15 bases left in between. Germline CDR1 reads KGHSH; CDR2 reads LQKENI. The CDR3 loop is CASSPFAGPSSYNEQFF. Here the CDR3 DNA reads TGTGCCAGCTCACCCTTTGCGGGGCCCAGCTCCTACAATGAGCAGTTCTTC.

The chain is built from TRBV25-1 and TRBJ1-1, with TRBD1 matching over 7 bases. The V and J ends lost 2 bases and 4 bases, in that order; junction bases with no gene match: 7. The CDR3 has 15 residues. Germline V CDR1 and CDR2: MGHDK, SYGVNS. CDR3 amino acids: CASSEKTGASTEAFF. In DNA, the CDR3 is TGTGCCAGCAGTGAAAAAACAGGGGCGAGCACTGAAGCTTTCTTT.

The rearrangement joins TRBV6-6 to TRBJ1-1, with TRBD1 identical over 8 bases. The CDR3 totals 13 residues. With V trimmed by 5 bases and J by 5 bases, 4 bases remained unmatched. Germline loops: CDR1 MNHNY, CDR2 SVGAGI (reference sequence). CDR3 sequence: CASSQGARTEAFF. DNA for the CDR3: TGTGCCAGCAGTCAGGGGGCGCGGACTGAAGCTTTCTTT.

This sequence joins TRBV4-1 and TRBJ1-6; the D gene is possibly TRBD1 (6 bases). Per germline, CDR1 MGHRA and CDR2 YSYEKL. This CDR3 is built from 17 residues. Trimming removed 0 bases from V and 5 bases from J, with 14 bases in between. Here the CDR3 reads CASSQEGAGLNNSPLHF. The CDR3 nucleotides are TGCGCCAGCAGCCAAGAGGGGGCAGGCTTAAATAATTCACCCCTCCACTTT.